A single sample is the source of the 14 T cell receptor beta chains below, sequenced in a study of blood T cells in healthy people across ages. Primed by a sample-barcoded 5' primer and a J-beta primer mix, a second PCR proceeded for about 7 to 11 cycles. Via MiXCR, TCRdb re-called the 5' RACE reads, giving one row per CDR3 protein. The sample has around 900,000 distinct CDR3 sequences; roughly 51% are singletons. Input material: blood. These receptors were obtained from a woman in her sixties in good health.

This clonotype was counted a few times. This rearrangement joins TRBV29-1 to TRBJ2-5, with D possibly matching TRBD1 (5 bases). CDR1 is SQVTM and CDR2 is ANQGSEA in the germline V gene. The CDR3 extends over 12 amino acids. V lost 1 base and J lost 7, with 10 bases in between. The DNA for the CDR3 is TGCAGCGTTGAAGGCCGTCAGGGGACCCAGTACTTC. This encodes CSVEGRQGTQYF. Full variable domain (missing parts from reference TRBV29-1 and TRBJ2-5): SAVISQKPSRDICQRGTSLTIQCQVDSQVTMMFWYRQQPGQSLTLIATANQGSEATYESGFVIDKFPISRPNLTFSTLTVSNMSPEDSSIYLCSVEGRQGTQYFGPGTRLLVL.

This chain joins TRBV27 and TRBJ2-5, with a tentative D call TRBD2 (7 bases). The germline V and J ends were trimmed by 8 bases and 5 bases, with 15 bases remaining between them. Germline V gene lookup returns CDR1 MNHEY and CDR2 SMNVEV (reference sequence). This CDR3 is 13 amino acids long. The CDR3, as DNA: TGTGCCAGCGGGAGAGGGGGAGGGGAGACCCAGTACTTC. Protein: CASGRGGGETQYF.

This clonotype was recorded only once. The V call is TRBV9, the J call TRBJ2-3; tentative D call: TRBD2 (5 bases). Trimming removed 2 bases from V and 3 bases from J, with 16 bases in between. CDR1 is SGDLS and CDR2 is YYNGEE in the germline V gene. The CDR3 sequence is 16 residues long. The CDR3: CASSVPVQWETDTQYF. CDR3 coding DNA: TGTGCCAGCAGCGTGCCGGTCCAGTGGGAGACAGATACGCAGTATTTT.

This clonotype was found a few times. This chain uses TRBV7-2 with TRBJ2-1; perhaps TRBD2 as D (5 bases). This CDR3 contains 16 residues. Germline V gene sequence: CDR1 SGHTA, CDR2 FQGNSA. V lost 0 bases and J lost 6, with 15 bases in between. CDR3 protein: CASSLAKSGLGNEQFF. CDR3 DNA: TGTGCCAGCAGCTTAGCTAAATCCGGACTCGGCAATGAGCAGTTCTTC.

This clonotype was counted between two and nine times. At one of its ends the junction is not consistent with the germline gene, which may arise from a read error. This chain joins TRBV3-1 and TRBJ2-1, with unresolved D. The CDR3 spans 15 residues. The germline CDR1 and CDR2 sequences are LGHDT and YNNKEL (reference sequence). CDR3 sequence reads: CASSQDLSSYNEQFF. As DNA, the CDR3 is TGCGCCAGCAGCCAAGATTTAAGCTCCTACAATGAGCAGTTCTTC.

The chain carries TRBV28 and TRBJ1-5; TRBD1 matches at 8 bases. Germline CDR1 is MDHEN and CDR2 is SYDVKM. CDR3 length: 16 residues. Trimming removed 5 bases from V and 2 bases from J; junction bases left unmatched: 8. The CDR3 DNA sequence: TGTGCCAGCAGTAGACAGGGGCCCATGGGCAATCAGCCCCAGCATTTT. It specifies CASSRQGPMGNQPQHF.

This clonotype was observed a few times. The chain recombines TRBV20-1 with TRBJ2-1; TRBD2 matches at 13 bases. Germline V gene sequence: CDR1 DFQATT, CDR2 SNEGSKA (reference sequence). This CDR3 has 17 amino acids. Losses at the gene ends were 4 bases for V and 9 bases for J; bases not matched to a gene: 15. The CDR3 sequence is CSAMGTSGIRDIFEQFF. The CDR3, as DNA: TGCAGTGCTATGGGGACTAGCGGGATACGGGACATCTTTGAGCAGTTCTTC.

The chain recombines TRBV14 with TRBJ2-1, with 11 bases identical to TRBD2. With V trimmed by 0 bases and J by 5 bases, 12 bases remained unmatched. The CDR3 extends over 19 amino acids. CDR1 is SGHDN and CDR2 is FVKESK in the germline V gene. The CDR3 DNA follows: TGTGCCAGCAGCCAAGATATCCGGGTTAGCGGGGGGGAGAACAATGAGCAGTTCTTC. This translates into CASSQDIRVSGGENNEQFF.

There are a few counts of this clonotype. The CDR3 protein is CASSFLDGRANTQYF. The CDR3 DNA is TGTGCCAGCAGTTTTCTGGACGGGAGAGCAAATACGCAGTATTTT. The V and J genes are TRBV27 and TRBJ2-3, with a possible D match to TRBD2 (6 bases). The CDR3 covers 15 residues. The V gene lost 3 bases and the J gene lost 7 bases, with 17 bases spanning the gap. Germline CDR1 MNHEY, CDR2 SMNVEV (reference sequence).

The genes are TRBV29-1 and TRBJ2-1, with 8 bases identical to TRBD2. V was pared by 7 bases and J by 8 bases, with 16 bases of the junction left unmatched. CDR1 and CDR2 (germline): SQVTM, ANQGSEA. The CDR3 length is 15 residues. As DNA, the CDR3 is TGCAGCGCCGGAACGGTAGGACTAGCTAGAGATGAGCAGTTCTTC. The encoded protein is CSAGTVGLARDEQFF.

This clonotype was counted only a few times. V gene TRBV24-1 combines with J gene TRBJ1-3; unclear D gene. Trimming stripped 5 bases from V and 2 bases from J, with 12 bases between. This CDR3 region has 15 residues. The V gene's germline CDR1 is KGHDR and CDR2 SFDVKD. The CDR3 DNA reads TGTGCCACCAGTGTCAGGAACGAACCTGGAAACACCATATATTTT. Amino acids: CATSVRNEPGNTIYF.

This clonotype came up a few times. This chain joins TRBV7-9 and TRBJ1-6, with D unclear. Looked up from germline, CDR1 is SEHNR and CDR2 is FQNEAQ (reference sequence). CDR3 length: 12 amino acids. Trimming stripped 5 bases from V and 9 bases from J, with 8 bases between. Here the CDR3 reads CASSRPRSPLHF. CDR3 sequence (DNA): TGTGCCAGCAGCCGGCCGCGTTCACCCCTCCACTTT.

Here the CDR3 reads CASSPKTGEYEQFF. CDR3 bases: TGTGCCAGCTCACCAAAAACAGGGGAGTATGAGCAGTTCTTC. The chain joins TRBV18 to TRBJ2-1; TRBD1 matches at 7 bases. The V segment lost 2 bases and the J segment 8 bases; nucleotides outside the gene matches: 6. CDR1 and CDR2 from the germline V gene are KGHSH and LQKENI. CDR3 length: 14 residues.

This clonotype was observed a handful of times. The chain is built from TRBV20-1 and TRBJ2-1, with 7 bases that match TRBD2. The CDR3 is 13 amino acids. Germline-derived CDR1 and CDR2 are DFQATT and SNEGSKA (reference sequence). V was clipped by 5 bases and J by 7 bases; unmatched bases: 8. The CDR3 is CSARREFRNEQFF. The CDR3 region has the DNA TGCAGTGCTCGGCGGGAGTTTAGGAATGAGCAGTTCTTC.